The TCR beta chain under discussion was sequenced for a study of T cells in localized non-small cell lung cancer. Regarding the study as a whole: There was higher T cell clonality in uninvolved adjacent lung than in tumor, and it was highest there. Tumor samples were not multi-region, leaving intratumor heterogeneity unexcluded.

With 0 bases removed from V and 2 bases from J, the gap between germline ends came to 11 bases. This CDR3 region has 16 residues. Germline CDR1 and CDR2: MNHNS and SASEGT. In its sample, this clone was seen once. As yet, its antigen is unknown. Clones were sequenced by immunoSEQ multiplex PCR, and TCRdb holds only the in-frame ones, with some missing. The sample contains 13,000 or so clones, roughly nine tenths of which appear only once. Sequenced material: peripheral blood mononuclear cells, taken before any cancer treatment. This chain links TRBV6-1 with TRBJ1-5, with D tentatively TRBD1 (5 bases). This receptor was obtained from a man aged 40 to 70 with stage III lung adenocarcinoma. The chain's CDR3 is CASSEARAQGNQPQHF. The DNA of the CDR3 is TGTGCCAGCAGTGAAGCGCGGGCACAGGGCAATCAGCCCCAGCATTTT.